Presented here are 26 T cell receptor beta chains from one specimen sequenced in a study of shared clonotypes between healthy human individuals. Measured with immunoSEQ multiplex PCR; TCRdb has only the in-frame clones, and not every one. The sample lists 2.3 million or so clones, about 92% occurring once. Sequenced: naive CD4+ T cells from PBMCs. The subset denotes: CD45RA+ positively selected. These receptors were obtained from a man aged 18 to 30 in good health. Some clones in this sample may be carry-over from other donors' samples.

This chain links TRBV19 with TRBJ2-1, with 14 nucleotides matching TRBD2. The CDR3 is made up of 16 amino acids. The V gene end was trimmed by 5 bases and the J gene end by 10 bases; junction bases not matched to a gene: 10. From germline, CDR1 is LNHDA and CDR2 SQIVND (reference sequence). In nucleotides, the CDR3 is TGTGCCAGTAGTTCGTCGACTAGCGGGAGGGCCTTGGAGCAGTTCTTC. Its protein product is CASSSSTSGRALEQFF. Full variable domain (missing parts from reference TRBV19 and TRBJ2-1): DGGITQSPKYLFRKEGQNVTLSCEQNLNHDAMYWYRQDPGQGLRLIYYSQIVNDFQKGDIAEGYSVSREKKESFPLTVTSAQKNPTAFYLCASSSSTSGRALEQFFGPGTRLTVL.

V gene TRBV5-1 combines with J gene TRBJ2-7, with TRBD2 as a possible D gene (5 bases). V lost 8 bases and J lost 1, with 22 bases in between. The CDR3 contains 16 residues. Germline V gene sequence: CDR1 SGHRS, CDR2 YFSETQ. CDR3 loop: CASKTGGTGTSYEQYF. DNA for the CDR3: TGCGCCAGTAAGACTGGAGGAACGGGAACTTCCTACGAGCAGTACTTC.

The chain recombines TRBV5-1 with TRBJ1-1; D is unclear. The CDR3 has 13 amino acids. The V gene's germline CDR1 is SGHRS and CDR2 YFSETQ. The V end lost 4 bases, the J end lost 0 bases, and 7 bases lay between the germline ends. CDR3 sequence: CASSPTLNTEAFF. The DNA for the CDR3 is TGCGCCAGCAGCCCGACACTGAACACTGAAGCTTTCTTT.

The chain recombines TRBV6-1 with TRBJ1-2; TRBD1 matches 7 bases. The germline V gene encodes CDR1 MNHNS and CDR2 SASEGT. The CDR3 covers 14 residues. V gave up 1 base and J gave up 8 bases; unmatched junction bases: 7. The CDR3 loop reads CASSEVTGERGYTF. CDR3 sequence (DNA): TGTGCCAGCAGTGAAGTCACAGGGGAACGGGGCTACACCTTC.

This chain links TRBV5-1 with TRBJ2-7, with a tentative D call TRBD2 (6 bases). The V gene's germline CDR1 is SGHRS and CDR2 YFSETQ. The length of the CDR3 is 13 residues. Trimming stripped 7 bases from V and 1 base from J, with 12 bases between. The CDR3, as DNA: TGCGCCAGCTCGGGGGTTCCTTCCTACGAGCAGTACTTC. It codes for CASSGVPSYEQYF.

The rearrangement joins TRBV29-1 to TRBJ2-1; unclear D gene. Germline-derived CDR1 and CDR2 are SQVTM and ANQGSEA. The V and J ends lost 8 bases and 8 bases respectively, with 22 bases between them. This CDR3 is built from 14 residues. The CDR3 DNA reads TGCAGCTCTAGGTCACCAGTGGTACGGGATGAGCAGTTCTTC. Translation gives CSSRSPVVRDEQFF.

This clone appeared a single time. The chain recombines TRBV28 with TRBJ1-2; maybe TRBD1 (5 bases). The CDR3 extends over 14 amino acids. The germline V and J ends were trimmed by 6 bases and 0 bases, with 11 bases remaining between them. Per the germline V gene, CDR1 is MDHEN and CDR2 is SYDVKM. CDR3 coding DNA: TGTGCCAGCAGGGCCATGGGACCTAACTATGGCTACACCTTC. Translated, it gives CASRAMGPNYGYTF.

This chain connects TRBV19 to TRBJ2-5; no reliable D call. Trimming took off 6 bases at V and 2 bases at J, with 10 bases between the two ends. The CDR3 is 13 amino acids. CDR1 is LNHDA and CDR2 is SQIVND in the germline V gene (reference sequence). This chain's CDR3 is CASRSTDQETQYF. CDR3 sequence (DNA): TGTGCCAGTAGGTCGACCGATCAAGAGACCCAGTACTTC.

This chain uses TRBV25-1 with TRBJ2-5; 7 bases align to TRBD1. V trimming: 2 bases; J trimming: 5 bases; junction bases outside the gene matches: 5. CDR3 length: 14 residues. Germline CDR1 reads MGHDK; CDR2 reads SYGVNS. This chain's CDR3 is CASSEPGQWETQYF. The CDR3 region has the DNA TGTGCCAGCAGTGAACCGGGACAGTGGGAGACCCAGTACTTC.

The chain employs TRBV7-8 and TRBJ2-7; either TRBD1 or TRBD2 may supply D (5 bases each). The ends were cut back, 2 bases at V and 5 bases at J, with 13 bases in the middle. This CDR3 contains 14 residues. Germline loops: CDR1 SGHVS, CDR2 FQNEAQ. CDR3 nucleotide sequence: TGTGCCAGCAGCTTACCCGGGACCTTGGACGAGCAGTACTTC. It specifies CASSLPGTLDEQYF.

The chain couples TRBV29-1 to TRBJ2-1; 8 bases match TRBD1. J lost 8 bases, V lost 3 bases, and 0 bases had no gene match. This CDR3 region has 11 residues. Germline assignment: CDR1 SQVTM and CDR2 ANQGSEA. CDR3: CSVDRGHEQFF. The CDR3 nucleotides are TGCAGCGTTGACAGGGGGCATGAGCAGTTCTTC.

V usage is TRBV4-1 and J usage is TRBJ2-4; TRBD2 is a possible D gene (5 bases). V was trimmed by 0 bases and J by 0 bases, leaving 12 bases between them. Germline assignment: CDR1 MGHRA and CDR2 YSYEKL. The CDR3 covers 17 residues. CDR3 sequence: CASSQDSWTLAKNIQYF. The CDR3 bases are TGCGCCAGCAGCCAAGATTCATGGACTCTAGCCAAAAACATTCAGTACTTC.

The V and J genes are TRBV7-3 and TRBJ2-3, with a tentative D call TRBD1 (6 bases). V was clipped by 5 bases and J by 5 bases, with 14 bases between them. CDR3 length: 14 amino acids. The germline gives CDR1 SGHTA, CDR2 FQGTGA. CDR3 coding DNA: TGTGCCAGCAGCCCAACAGGGCGAGGAGATACGCAGTATTTT. Amino acids: CASSPTGRGDTQYF. The entire variable domain, with the rest obtained from reference TRBV7-3 and TRBJ2-3, is as follows: GAGVSQTPSNKVTEKGKYVELRCDPISGHTALYWYRQSLGQGPEFLIYFQGTGAADDSGLPNDRFFAVRPEGSVSTLKIQRTERGDSAVYLCASSPTGRGDTQYFGPGTRLTVL.

The rearrangement uses TRBV19 and TRBJ2-3; 8 bases agree with TRBD1. The CDR3 contains 13 residues. Trimming took 7 bases from V and 7 from J; bases not matched to a gene: 7. The germline V gene encodes CDR1 LNHDA and CDR2 SQIVND (reference sequence). Here the CDR3 DNA reads TGTGCCAGTATAGGGACAGGATCTTATACGCAGTATTTT. Its protein product is CASIGTGSYTQYF.

About this clone: Other DNA sequences in this sample translate to the same CDR3. The chain employs TRBV18 and TRBJ1-5; D unclear. Trimming cost V 2 bases and J 3 bases, with 2 bases left between them. The CDR3 spans 12 residues. Germline CDR1 reads KGHSH; CDR2 reads LQKENI. CDR3 in amino acids: CASSPTNQPQHF. Here the CDR3 DNA reads TGTGCCAGCTCACCAACCAATCAGCCCCAGCATTTT. Based on the CDR3 plus reference TRBV18 and TRBJ1-5, the full variable domain is NAGVMQNPRHLVRRRGQEARLRCSPMKGHSHVYWYRQLPEEGLKFMVYLQKENIIDESGMPKERFSAEFPKEGPSILRIQQVVRGDSAAYFCASSPTNQPQHFGDGTRLSIL.

This sequence joins TRBV5-6 and TRBJ2-3; 8 nucleotides match TRBD2. Germline loops: CDR1 SGHDT, CDR2 YYEEEE. The trim removed 2 bases at V and 8 bases at J, leaving 16 bases unmatched. This CDR3 is 17 amino acids long. The CDR3 sequence is CASSLQSLAATTLTQYF. The CDR3 DNA sequence: TGTGCCAGCAGCTTACAGTCACTAGCGGCCACAACTCTTACGCAGTATTTT.

The J gene is TRBJ2-7, the V gene TRBV7-3; 10 bases are a match to TRBD2. This CDR3 is 16 amino acids long. CDR1 and CDR2 from the germline V gene are SGHTA and FQGTGA. Germline trimming cut 2 bases from V and 1 base from J; bases unmatched to any gene: 5. CDR3 sequence: CASSLGASGGSYEQYF. CDR3 nucleotide sequence: TGTGCCAGCAGCTTAGGGGCTAGCGGGGGATCCTACGAGCAGTACTTC.

This chain uses TRBV7-6 with TRBJ1-2, with 7 positions matching TRBD1. Unmatched junction bases numbered 1, after V lost 1 base and J lost 2 bases. Germline values: CDR1 SGHVS, CDR2 FNYEAQ. The CDR3 covers 14 residues. CDR3 protein: CASSLGTGNYGYTF. For the CDR3, the DNA is TGTGCCAGCAGCTTAGGGACAGGAAACTATGGCTACACCTTC.

V is TRBV28 and J is TRBJ1-2; 10 bases agree with TRBD1. Trimming at V came to 6 bases and at J to 7 bases, leaving 5 bases not matched to a gene. This CDR3 spans 13 amino acids. Germline-derived CDR1 and CDR2 are MDHEN and SYDVKM. The CDR3 region is CASRSGTGVGYTF. The DNA of the CDR3 is TGTGCCAGCAGATCCGGGACAGGGGTTGGCTACACCTTC.

This clone was counted between two and nine times. V is TRBV7-9 and J is TRBJ1-1, with 8 bases aligning to TRBD1. Trimming removed 1 base from V and 1 base from J; junction bases left unmatched: 5. The germline V gene encodes CDR1 SEHNR and CDR2 FQNEAQ (reference sequence). The CDR3 totals 16 residues. Written as DNA, the CDR3 is TGTGCCAGCAGCTTAGGGACAGGGAATCCGAACACTGAAGCTTTCTTT. Amino acid sequence: CASSLGTGNPNTEAFF.

The genes are TRBV6-5 and TRBJ1-4, with 11 nucleotides matching TRBD1. This CDR3 contains 15 residues. CDR1 and CDR2 from the germline V gene are MNHEY and SVGAGI. J was trimmed by 4 bases and V by 6 bases; bases with no gene match: 4. The chain's CDR3 is CASRRTGGGNEKLFF. CDR3 DNA: TGTGCCAGCAGAAGGACAGGGGGCGGTAATGAAAAACTGTTTTTT.

The chain uses TRBV7-2 and TRBJ1-5; D gene unclear. Germline CDR1 SGHTA, CDR2 FQGNSA. V was cut by 2 bases and J by 5 bases, with 10 bases left in between. This CDR3 comprises 14 residues. CDR3 in DNA: TGTGCCAGCAGCTTAACCGACCAATATCAGCCCCAGCATTTT. Protein sequence: CASSLTDQYQPQHF.

The V call is TRBV9, the J call TRBJ1-5, with D maybe TRBD1 (6 bases). The germline CDR1 and CDR2 sequences are SGDLS and YYNGEE. Trimming took 4 bases from V and 0 from J, leaving 11 bases between them. The CDR3 has 15 residues. The CDR3 bases are TGTGCCAGCAGCCCAGGACAGAATAGCAATCAGCCCCAGCATTTT. This encodes CASSPGQNSNQPQHF.

In the case of this clone: Within the sample, other DNA sequences also encode this same CDR3. This rearrangement joins TRBV11-2 to TRBJ2-3, with D unresolved. The CDR3 covers 12 residues. Trimming took off 5 bases at V and 2 bases at J, with 5 bases between the two ends. In germline, CDR1 is SGHAT, CDR2 FQNNGV. The DNA of the CDR3 is TGTGCCAGCAGCCCGAACACAGATACGCAGTATTTT. The encoded protein is CASSPNTDTQYF.

The chain links TRBV2 to TRBJ2-3, with a tentative D call TRBD1 (5 bases). Deletions cut 4 bases from V and 4 bases from J, with 12 bases between. Germline V CDR1 and CDR2: SNHLY, FYNNEI. This CDR3 is 14 amino acids long. CDR3 nucleotide sequence: TGTGCCAGCAGTGCGCCCTGGGGCCCAGATACGCAGTATTTT. It codes for CASSAPWGPDTQYF.

This clone was detected once. At the DNA level, this CDR3 is encoded by other sequences in the same sample as well. The genes are TRBV28 and TRBJ1-2; no firm D call. V lost 3 bases to trimming and J lost 8 bases, with 13 bases between them. There are 13 residues in the CDR3. CDR1 MDHEN and CDR2 SYDVKM come from the germline V gene. The CDR3 region is CASSLSPSRGYTF. CDR3 nucleotides: TGTGCCAGCAGTTTGTCCCCGTCGCGGGGCTACACCTTC.